Listed here are 7 T cell receptor beta chains from one sample, sequenced in a study of CD8 T cells in Susac syndrome. The RNA, about 0.45 to 1 ug, was put through reverse transcription using random hexamers. MiXCR was run by TCRdb on the immunoSEQ multiplex PCR reads, yielding one entry per CDR3 protein. The table shows 150,000 to 200,000 distinct CDR3 sequences, with approximately 95% occurring only once. Sequencing was carried out using CD4+ T cells from PBMCs. The origin of the receptors is a human donor with multiple sclerosis.

This chain joins TRBV18 and TRBJ1-5; TRBD1 agrees at 8 bases. With V trimmed by 1 base and J by 5 bases, 4 bases remained unmatched. The germline V gene has CDR1 KGHSH and CDR2 LQKENI. The CDR3 contains 15 residues. The CDR3 protein is CASSPQQGEDQPQHF. In DNA form, the CDR3 reads TGTGCCAGCTCACCACAACAGGGGGAGGATCAGCCCCAGCATTTT.

The V gene is TRBV20-1, the J gene TRBJ2-7; no reliable D call. V gave up 3 bases and J gave up 6 bases, with 12 bases separating them. CDR1 and CDR2 from the germline V gene are DFQATT and SNEGSKA (reference sequence). The CDR3 contains 12 residues. CDR3 DNA: TGCAGTGCTAGTCTAGGGTTCACCGAGCAGTACTTC. Translating gives CSASLGFTEQYF.

The gene calls are TRBV11-3 and TRBJ2-7, with D maybe TRBD1 (7 bases). The CDR3 runs to 15 residues. CDR1 is SGHNT, CDR2 YENEEA, per germline. V lost 5 bases, J lost 7 bases, and 21 bases lay in between. In nucleotides, the CDR3 is TGTGCCAGCAGCCGGGGCGCGGGACAGCACGAGGAGCAGTACTTC. Translated: CASSRGAGQHEEQYF.

The gene calls are TRBV20-1 and TRBJ2-2; 9 nucleotides match TRBD2. The CDR3 extends over 16 amino acids. Unmatched junction bases numbered 4, after V lost 1 base and J lost 1 base. Germline CDR1 reads DFQATT; CDR2 reads SNEGSKA (reference sequence). CDR3 coding DNA: TGCAGTGCTAGAGTGCCAGCGGGAGGGAACACCGGGGAGCTGTTTTTT. Protein product: CSARVPAGGNTGELFF.

The rearrangement uses TRBV2 and TRBJ1-1; TRBD1 aligns across 9 bases. The J segment lost 5 bases and the V segment lost 5 bases, leaving 3 bases of the junction unmatched. The CDR3 has 13 amino acids. The germline V gene encodes CDR1 SNHLY and CDR2 FYNNEI. The CDR3 sequence is CASSYRGPTEAFF. The CDR3 DNA reads as TGTGCCAGCAGTTACAGGGGGCCTACTGAAGCTTTCTTT.

V usage is TRBV3-1 and J usage is TRBJ1-5; TRBD1 matches 9 bases. Germline V gives CDR1 LGHDT, CDR2 YNNKEL (reference sequence). The CDR3 consists of 16 residues. The junction had 5 bases not matched to a gene; V was cut back by 5 bases and J by 0 bases. CDR3 in amino acids: CASSVGTGLSNQPQHF. The DNA of the CDR3 is TGTGCCAGCAGCGTAGGGACAGGGCTTAGCAATCAGCCCCAGCATTTT.

The chain links TRBV28 to TRBJ2-1; D is unresolved. The V and J ends lost 1 base and 9 bases respectively, with 7 bases between them. CDR3 size: 12 residues. Germline V gene data show CDR1 as MDHEN and CDR2 as SYDVKM. CDR3 sequence (DNA): TGTGCCAGCAGTTTATCAGCAGCTGAGCAGTTCTTC. This codes for CASSLSAAEQFF.